This T cell receptor (beta chain) emerged from a study of human T cells and chemical hapten exposure. Study information: The use of 2% DPC on around 2 cm by around 2 cm of upper inner arm skin constituted sensitization.

Individual cDNA molecules each carried unique molecular identifiers attached by the library. TCRdb processed the RACE reads anew with MiXCR; each CDR3 protein has one entry. There are 130,000 or so distinct CDR3 sequences in the sample; around 10% occur only once, and over 2% lies in the top ten. Time point noted: patch test 3, about 24 weeks after DPC sensitization. Treatment given: therapeutic diphenylcyclopropenone sensitization with weekly scalp DPC. CDR3 length equals 15 residues. Germline V gene data show CDR1 as MGHRA and CDR2 as YSYEKL. The V and J ends lost 0 bases and 5 bases respectively, with 13 bases between them.

The sequences come from whole blood, collected in connection with sensitization to the hapten diphenylcyclopropenone (DPC). The chain recombines TRBV4-1 with TRBJ1-2; D not certain. The clonotype originates from a woman in her forties or fifties with alopecia areata. Some clones in this sample may be carry-over from other donors' samples. The CDR3 region is CASSQDRQSSYGYTF. The CDR3 bases are TGCGCCAGCAGCCAAGATCGGCAGTCATCGTATGGCTACACCTTC.